The 15 T cell receptor beta chains in this list originate from one sample, sequenced in a study of T cells after posttransplantation cyclophosphamide. Clones were read by immunoSEQ multiplex PCR, and TCRdb kept only the in-frame ones, dropping some. The profile covers some 50,000 clones, none occurring a single time. The sequencing sample was made of PBMCs. The receptors derive from a man between 40 and 49 years old in good health, CMV-negative, and a related stem cell transplant donor.

There are many counts of this clone. V usage is TRBV11-1 and J usage is TRBJ1-4; D is uncertain. CDR1 is SGHAT, CDR2 FQDESV, per germline (reference sequence). V was trimmed by 1 base and J by 5 bases, leaving 5 bases between them. CDR3 size: 13 residues. The CDR3 DNA reads as TGTGCCAGCAGCTTAGGCGGAAATGAAAAACTGTTTTTT. This codes for CASSLGGNEKLFF.

This clone has at least ten counts. The chain links TRBV7-8 to TRBJ2-3, with 8 bases identical to TRBD1. The CDR3 contains 14 residues. CDR1 SGHVS and CDR2 FQNEAQ come from the germline V gene. J lost 5 bases, V lost 2 bases, and 3 bases had no gene match. The CDR3 is CASSLNRGVDTQYF. CDR3 bases: TGTGCCAGCAGCTTAAACAGGGGGGTAGATACGCAGTATTTT.

This clone was observed at least ten times. The chain joins TRBV7-9 to TRBJ1-1; the match to TRBD1 covers 7 bases. The CDR3 extends over 14 amino acids. The ends lost 5 bases at V and 1 base at J; junction bases unmatched: 4. The germline V gene has CDR1 SEHNR and CDR2 FQNEAQ (reference sequence). CDR3 in amino acids: CASSLGQANTEAFF. The CDR3 DNA is TGTGCCAGCAGCCTAGGACAGGCGAACACTGAAGCTTTCTTT.

This clone was seen ten or more times. This chain uses TRBV19 with TRBJ2-1; TRBD1 matches 11 bases. This CDR3 spans 16 amino acids. From germline, CDR1 is LNHDA and CDR2 SQIVND (reference sequence). The V and J ends lost 3 bases and 8 bases, in that order; junction bases with no gene match: 9. CDR3 DNA sequence: TGTGCCAGTAGTATCTCCACGGGACAGGGGGTCGATGAGCAGTTCTTC. Translated, it gives CASSISTGQGVDEQFF.

This clone was observed many times. The J gene is TRBJ1-2, the V gene TRBV29-1; 9 bases match TRBD1. Trimming at V came to 7 bases and at J to 4 bases, leaving 7 bases not matched to a gene. Germline CDR1 SQVTM, CDR2 ANQGSEA. The CDR3 covers 13 residues. The CDR3 spells CSDTGGVSYGYTF. The CDR3 nucleotides are TGCAGCGACACAGGGGGCGTTAGCTATGGCTACACCTTC. Together with reference TRBV29-1 and TRBJ1-2, the CDR3 gives the full variable domain: SAVISQKPSRDICQRGTSLTIQCQVDSQVTMMFWYRQQPGQSLTLIATANQGSEATYESGFVIDKFPISRPNLTFSTLTVSNMSPEDSSIYLCSDTGGVSYGYTFGSGTRLTVV.

This clone was detected many times. The chain is built from TRBV6-6 and TRBJ1-5; TRBD1 is a possible D gene (6 bases). Germline CDR1 MNHNY, CDR2 SVGAGI (reference sequence). V gave up 5 bases and J gave up 7 bases, with 12 bases separating them. This CDR3 contains 13 residues. The CDR3 is CASSRGGIQPQHF. In nucleotides, the CDR3 is TGTGCCAGCAGTCGAGGGGGAATCCAGCCCCAGCATTTT.

Worth noting for this clone: A junction end diverges from the germline sequence, so it may reflect a read error. The chain has TRBV29-1 and TRBJ2-2; D possibly corresponds to TRBD1 (6 bases). This CDR3 has 18 residues. CDR1 and CDR2 from the germline V gene are SQVTM and ANQGSEA. CDR3 nucleotides: TGCAGCGTTGAAACCCAGGACAGACAACGCACCGAACACCGGGGAGCTGTTTTT. Its translation: CSVETQDRQRTEHRGAVF.

Ten or more counts support this clone. The chain has TRBV9 and TRBJ2-1; D is uncertain. Deletions cut 0 bases from V and 7 bases from J, with 5 bases between. This CDR3 is 12 amino acids long. The germline V gene encodes CDR1 SGDLS and CDR2 YYNGEE. CDR3 coding DNA: TGTGCCAGCAGCGTAGGGCGGAATGAGCAGTTCTTC. Translation: CASSVGRNEQFF. The full variable domain, with the rest looked up from reference TRBV9 and TRBJ2-1, is DSGVTQTPKHLITATGQRVTLRCSPRSGDLSVYWYQQSLDQGLQFLIQYYNGEERAKGNILERFSAQQFPDLHSELNLSSLELGDSALYFCASSVGRNEQFFGPGTRLTVL.

Many counts were recorded for this clone. This chain connects TRBV10-3 to TRBJ1-1, with D perhaps TRBD1 (5 bases). Germline V gene sequence: CDR1 ENHRY, CDR2 SYGVKD. The germline V and J ends were trimmed by 6 bases and 9 bases, with 17 bases remaining between them. CDR3 size: 13 residues. Here the CDR3 reads CAIRESLGQQAFF. DNA for the CDR3: TGTGCCATCAGGGAATCCCTCGGACAACAAGCTTTCTTT.

This clone showed up many times. The chain links TRBV30 to TRBJ1-2; no clear D. Germline CDR1 GTSNPN, CDR2 SVGIG (reference sequence). The CDR3 has 12 residues. V was cut by 1 base and J by 8 bases, with 11 bases left in between. Written as DNA, the CDR3 is TGTGCCTGGAGTGGGGCAGTCCAAGGCTACACCTTC. Translating it yields CAWSGAVQGYTF.

This clone appeared many times. The chain has TRBV19 and TRBJ2-1; TRBD1 agrees at 7 bases. The CDR3 contains 15 residues. Germline values: CDR1 LNHDA, CDR2 SQIVND (reference sequence). V shed 5 bases and J 3 bases; nucleotides not matched to a gene: 7. The CDR3 nucleotides read TGTGCCAGTAGTGCAGTGACAGGGTACTACAATGAGCAGTTCTTC. This gives the protein CASSAVTGYYNEQFF.

This clone was counted ten times or more. The chain uses TRBV2 and TRBJ1-1; 7 bases align to TRBD1. Trimming cost V 7 bases and J 9 bases; bases outside gene matches: 5. The CDR3 is 11 residues long. CDR1 and CDR2 (germline): SNHLY, FYNNEI. The CDR3 DNA reads TGTGCCAGCATGAAGACAGGGAAAGCTTTCTTT. Protein: CASMKTGKAFF.

The chain carries TRBV6-5 and TRBJ2-2; possible D gene TRBD1, 6 bases. V was shortened by 6 bases and J by 5 bases, with 10 bases between the two germline ends. CDR3 length equals 13 residues. Per germline, CDR1 MNHEY and CDR2 SVGAGI. In DNA form, the CDR3 reads TGTGCCAGCAGCACGCAGGGGACCGGGGAGCTGTTTTTT. Amino acids: CASSTQGTGELFF.

This clone was observed many times. The chain recombines TRBV4-1 with TRBJ2-5; D call uncertain. The CDR3 totals 14 residues. Germline V gives CDR1 MGHRA, CDR2 YSYEKL. V dropped 1 base and J dropped 0 bases, with 6 bases sitting between them. The CDR3: CASSQGQYQETQYF. For the CDR3, the DNA is TGCGCCAGCAGCCAAGGGCAGTACCAAGAGACCCAGTACTTC.

This clone was recorded at least ten times. The chain employs TRBV10-1 and TRBJ2-7, with TRBD1 matching over 9 bases. Germline loops: CDR1 WNHNN, CDR2 SYGVQD (reference sequence). After removal of 7 bases from V and 3 bases from J, the junction contained 13 bases not matched to a gene. CDR3 length: 16 residues. This CDR3 is CASTVTPGTGIYEQYF. In DNA form, the CDR3 reads TGCGCCAGCACAGTGACCCCCGGGACAGGGATCTACGAGCAGTACTTC.